This T cell receptor (beta chain) was captured in a study of blood T cell repertoires in COVID-19. Authors' methods: Reference gene primers were amplified, and this amplification served to estimate nucleated cell counts. Sequencing was performed with immunoSEQ multiplex PCR; in TCRdb, only in-frame clones are kept and a portion is missing. For V, J and clone size, that table is used; D and trimming come from the DNA. The sample records fewer than 250,000 clones, 80% to 90% being singletons. V lost 4 bases and J lost 7, with 15 bases in between. Germline assignment: CDR1 SGHDT and CDR2 YYEEEE. CDR3 length equals 15 residues.

This chain uses TRBV5-6 with TRBJ1-6, with D perhaps TRBD1 (6 bases). The sample taken for sequencing was peripheral blood. The sequence was collected from a woman aged 70-85 years with acute or convalescent COVID-19. CDR3 in DNA: TGTGCCAGCAGCATTTCCAGGGGTGGGAATTCACCCCTCCACTTT. Its translation is CASSISRGGNSPLHF.